Described below is a single TCR beta chain sequence and its context. This entry comes from a study of T cells after yellow fever vaccination. Study as a whole: Those fractions that held only low numbers of cells were prepared using the SMART-Seq v4 Ultra Low Input RNA kit.

This CDR3 is built from 14 residues. The J segment lost 8 bases and the V segment lost 1 base, leaving 5 bases of the junction unmatched. Per the germline V gene, CDR1 is DFQATT and CDR2 is SNEGSKA (reference sequence). A single record per CDR3 protein comes from TCRdb applying MiXCR to the 5' RACE reads. The table has some 560,000 distinct CDR3 sequences, about 17% seen once. This receptor was identified in a man between 18 and 29 years old who received the YFV17D yellow fever vaccine. The chain uses TRBV20-1 and TRBJ2-1; 10 bases are shared with TRBD1. Specimen: PBMCs, collected about 5 days after the first yellow fever vaccination. CDR3 region: CSARATGGLHEQFF. CDR3 DNA: TGCAGTGCTAGAGCGACAGGGGGCTTGCATGAGCAGTTCTTC.